These 6 T cell receptor beta chains originate from one sample sequenced in a study of blood T cell repertoires in COVID-19. Profiled with immunoSEQ multiplex PCR; TCRdb holds only in-frame clones, not every one. Of more than 95,000 clones detected, 75% to 95% appear once; the ten largest clones hold under 2%. The source material was peripheral blood. The receptors come from a human donor with active COVID-19. The donor label of this sample is uncertain.

The V gene is TRBV9, the J gene TRBJ2-5; 8 nucleotides agree with TRBD1. The CDR3 has 14 amino acids. The V gene end was trimmed by 2 bases and the J gene end by 5 bases; junction bases not matched to a gene: 5. The germline CDR1 and CDR2 sequences are SGDLS and YYNGEE. The chain's CDR3 is CASSVQGAGETQYF. The DNA for the CDR3 is TGTGCCAGCAGCGTTCAGGGGGCCGGTGAGACCCAGTACTTC.

The gene calls are TRBV7-2 and TRBJ2-1, with TRBD2 matching over 7 bases. V trimming: 1 base; J trimming: 4 bases; junction bases outside the gene matches: 4. The CDR3 consists of 15 residues. Germline loops: CDR1 SGHTA, CDR2 FQGNSA. CDR3 region: CASSLVAGEYNEQFF. The CDR3 nucleotides are TGTGCCAGCAGCTTAGTGGCGGGGGAATACAATGAGCAGTTCTTC.

The chain links TRBV27 to TRBJ1-2; D is uncertain. The V gene lost 3 bases and the J gene lost 1 base, with 6 bases spanning the gap. CDR3 length: 13 amino acids. The germline V gene has CDR1 MNHEY and CDR2 SMNVEV (reference sequence). CDR3 coding DNA: TGTGCCAGCAGTTTCACCTATAACTATGGCTACACCTTC. Translating it yields CASSFTYNYGYTF.

The chain carries TRBV2 and TRBJ2-7; unclear D gene. The CDR3 length is 13 residues. Looked up from germline, CDR1 is SNHLY and CDR2 is FYNNEI. The V end lost 6 bases, the J end lost 6 bases, and 15 bases lay between the germline ends. The CDR3, as DNA: TGTGCCAGCAGAAACAGCTTCCTGGGCGAGCAGTACTTC. This translates into CASRNSFLGEQYF.

This clone was recorded once. The CDR3 is CASSQSFTSAAGNQPQHF. Here the CDR3 DNA reads TGCGCCAGCAGCCAAAGTTTCACATCAGCGGCAGGCAATCAGCCCCAGCATTTT. This sequence joins TRBV4-3 and TRBJ1-5, with no clear D. V was clipped by 2 bases and J by 2 bases, with 19 bases between them. The CDR3 runs to 18 residues. Germline CDR1 is LGHNA and CDR2 is YSLEER.

The DNA of the CDR3 is TGTGCCAGCAGTTACTCGGGAGACTATGGCTACACCTTC. Its translation: CASSYSGDYGYTF. V and J are TRBV6-2 or TRBV6-3 and TRBJ1-2; no firm D call. CDR3 length: 13 residues. CDR1 is MNHEY and CDR2 is SVGEGT in the germline V gene. V was shortened by 0 bases and J by 3 bases, with 5 bases between the two germline ends.